A single sample is the source of the 18 T cell receptor beta chains below, sequenced in a study of blood T cell repertoires in COVID-19. Generated by immunoSEQ multiplex PCR, the TCRdb table keeps only in-frame clones and is missing some. Of about 280,000 clones in the sample, about 85% were seen once. The sequenced material came from PBMCs or T cells enriched from blood (not recorded which). The receptors stem from a woman between 50 and 59 years old who had recovered from COVID-19.

The rearrangement uses TRBV3-1 (or the pseudogene TRBV3-2) and TRBJ2-3, with 7 bases aligning to TRBD2. Germline V lookup: CDR1 LGHDT, CDR2 YNNKEL (reference sequence). This CDR3 is built from 18 residues. The junction had 11 bases not matched to a gene; V was cut back by 0 bases and J by 2 bases. CDR3 nucleotides: TGTGCCAGCAGCCAAGATACTAGGCCGGGACTATCCACAGATACGCAGTATTTT. This translates into CASSQDTRPGLSTDTQYF.

Of note for this clone: Other DNA variants within this sample encode the same CDR3. The chain uses TRBV5-6 and TRBJ2-5; D is unresolved. The CDR3 contains 13 residues. The germline V gene has CDR1 SGHDT and CDR2 YYEEEE. V gave up 0 bases and J gave up 5 bases, with 8 bases separating them. The CDR3 DNA reads TGTGCCAGCAGCTTGGCCGGTCGGGAGACCCAGTACTTC. Protein sequence: CASSLAGRETQYF.

The chain is built from TRBV5-4 and TRBJ1-6; 9 positions match TRBD1. The germline V gene encodes CDR1 SGHNT and CDR2 YYREEE (reference sequence). V lost 3 bases and J lost 7; bases outside the gene matches: 5. This CDR3 is 15 amino acids long. CDR3 amino acids: CASSSGTGRNSPLHF. DNA of the CDR3: TGTGCCAGCAGCTCAGGGACAGGGAGAAATTCACCCCTCCACTTT.

The genes are TRBV7-9 and TRBJ2-1, with 8 bases matching TRBD1. V was pared by 2 bases and J by 8 bases, with 11 bases of the junction left unmatched. Looked up from germline, CDR1 is SEHNR and CDR2 is FQNEAQ (reference sequence). The CDR3 consists of 16 residues. The CDR3 DNA follows: TGTGCCAGCAGCTTACTCGGCCAGCAACAGGGGGATGAGCAGTTCTTC. Translation: CASSLLGQQQGDEQFF.

This sequence joins TRBV7-2 and TRBJ2-3; 12 positions agree with TRBD2. The CDR3 covers 16 residues. Losses at the gene ends were 3 bases for V and 4 bases for J; bases not matched to a gene: 5. The V gene's germline CDR1 is SGHTA and CDR2 FQGNSA. CDR3 sequence reads: CASSLTSGSNADTQYF. DNA of the CDR3: TGTGCCAGCAGCTTGACTAGCGGGAGTAATGCAGATACGCAGTATTTT.

The chain is built from TRBV18 and TRBJ2-5; D is unresolved. Germline values: CDR1 KGHSH, CDR2 LQKENI. With 0 bases removed from V and 5 bases from J, the gap between germline ends came to 10 bases. This CDR3 has 14 amino acids. CDR3 DNA: TGTGCCAGCTCACCACCCTCTACCTCCGAGACCCAGTACTTC. The encoded protein is CASSPPSTSETQYF.

In nucleotides, the CDR3 is TGTGCCAGCAGCCGTAGCGGTACGAGCTCCTACGAGCAGTACTTC. Translation: CASSRSGTSSYEQYF. This rearrangement joins TRBV9 to TRBJ2-7; perhaps TRBD2 as D (6 bases). CDR3 length: 15 residues. The V and J ends lost 4 bases and 0 bases respectively, with 14 bases between them. Germline loops: CDR1 SGDLS, CDR2 YYNGEE. The whole variable domain, filled in from reference TRBV9 and TRBJ2-7, reads DSGVTQTPKHLITATGQRVTLRCSPRSGDLSVYWYQQSLDQGLQFLIQYYNGEERAKGNILERFSAQQFPDLHSELNLSSLELGDSALYFCASSRSGTSSYEQYFGPGTRLTVT.

The chain employs TRBV20-1 and TRBJ2-2; D is undetermined. Germline V gene data show CDR1 as DFQATT and CDR2 as SNEGSKA (reference sequence). Trimming removed 6 bases from V and 7 bases from J, with 9 bases in between. The CDR3 loop spans 11 amino acids. The CDR3 loop is CSAPKRGELFF. DNA for the CDR3: TGCAGTGCGCCCAAGCGCGGGGAGCTGTTTTTT.

In this sample, this clone turned up a few times. The genes are TRBV7-9 and TRBJ1-1, with D hard to call. This CDR3 is 14 amino acids long. Between the trimmed V and J ends, which lost 1 base and 4 bases, there was a span of 10 bases. Germline lookup yields CDR1 SEHNR and CDR2 FQNEAQ (reference sequence). The CDR3 DNA follows: TGTGCCAGCAGCTTAGAACGGGTCGGCACTGAAGCTTTCTTT. It specifies CASSLERVGTEAFF.

For the CDR3, the DNA is TGTGCCAGCGGGGACAGGGTTTCACCCCTCCACTTT. The encoded protein is CASGDRVSPLHF. The V gene is TRBV2, the J gene TRBJ1-6; 9 bases map to TRBD1. This CDR3 contains 12 residues. CDR1 and CDR2 from the germline V gene are SNHLY and FYNNEI. With 8 bases clipped from V and 9 bases from J, the junction kept 2 bases outside the gene matches.

The chain recombines TRBV5-1 with TRBJ1-1, with D hard to call. This CDR3 has 13 residues. Trimming took 4 bases from V and 1 from J, leaving 8 bases between them. The germline CDR1 and CDR2 sequences are SGHRS and YFSETQ. The CDR3 loop is CASSPRQNTEAFF. CDR3 coding DNA: TGCGCCAGCAGCCCCCGACAGAACACTGAAGCTTTCTTT.

The chain recombines TRBV12-3 or TRBV12-4 with TRBJ2-3; D may be TRBD1 (5 bases). The CDR3 contains 12 residues. CDR3: CAIGDEADTQYF. The CDR3 DNA reads TGTGCTATAGGGGATGAGGCGGATACGCAGTATTTT.

The chain carries TRBV20-1 and TRBJ1-6; a weak D match, TRBD1 (6 bases). The CDR3 has 14 amino acids. Trimming removed 3 bases at V and 8 bases at J, with 14 bases between. Germline values: CDR1 DFQATT, CDR2 SNEGSKA (reference sequence). The CDR3 region is CSASQGPRDSPLHF. CDR3 sequence (DNA): TGCAGTGCTAGTCAGGGGCCGCGGGATTCACCCCTCCACTTT.

V and J are TRBV18 and TRBJ1-3, with D unresolved. The V end was cut by 3 bases, the J end by 2 bases, with 8 bases between. The CDR3 is 14 residues long. Germline CDR1 KGHSH, CDR2 LQKENI. The CDR3 loop reads CASSPAATGNTIYF. As DNA, the CDR3 is TGTGCCAGCTCACCTGCCGCGACTGGAAACACCATATATTTT.

The chain uses TRBV6-5 and TRBJ2-1, with TRBD2 identical over 13 bases. Germline CDR1 and CDR2: MNHEY and SVGAGI. V shed 8 bases and J 5 bases; nucleotides not matched to a gene: 6. The CDR3 consists of 15 residues. This CDR3 reads CASRTSGSGDNEQFF. In nucleotides, the CDR3 is TGTGCCAGCCGGACTAGCGGGAGTGGTGACAATGAGCAGTTCTTC.

A few counts support this clone. The V gene is TRBV5-1, the J gene TRBJ2-4; D is ambiguous. The germline V gene encodes CDR1 SGHRS and CDR2 YFSETQ. V was trimmed by 2 bases and J by 8 bases, leaving 8 bases between them. The CDR3 totals 12 residues. In DNA form, the CDR3 reads TGCGCCAGCAGCTTTAATCTCGACATTCAGTACTTC. Its protein is CASSFNLDIQYF.

The V call is TRBV24-1, the J call TRBJ2-7; TRBD1 aligns across 9 bases. Germline-derived CDR1 and CDR2 are KGHDR and SFDVKD. The CDR3 loop spans 17 amino acids. Germline trimming cut 4 bases from V and 0 bases from J; bases unmatched to any gene: 9. The CDR3 region is CATSDPRPGQGSYEQYF. CDR3 nucleotide sequence: TGTGCCACCAGTGACCCCCGACCGGGACAGGGCTCCTACGAGCAGTACTTC.

The DNA of the CDR3 is TGCAGTGCTAGTCCCCACACTACAGGGGATCCCTATAATTCACCCCTCCACTTT. Translation gives CSASPHTTGDPYNSPLHF. The J gene is TRBJ1-6, the V gene TRBV20-1; 7 bases are shared with TRBD1. This CDR3 spans 18 amino acids. Trimming removed 3 bases from V and 2 bases from J; junction bases left unmatched: 13. Germline lookup yields CDR1 DFQATT and CDR2 SNEGSKA (reference sequence).